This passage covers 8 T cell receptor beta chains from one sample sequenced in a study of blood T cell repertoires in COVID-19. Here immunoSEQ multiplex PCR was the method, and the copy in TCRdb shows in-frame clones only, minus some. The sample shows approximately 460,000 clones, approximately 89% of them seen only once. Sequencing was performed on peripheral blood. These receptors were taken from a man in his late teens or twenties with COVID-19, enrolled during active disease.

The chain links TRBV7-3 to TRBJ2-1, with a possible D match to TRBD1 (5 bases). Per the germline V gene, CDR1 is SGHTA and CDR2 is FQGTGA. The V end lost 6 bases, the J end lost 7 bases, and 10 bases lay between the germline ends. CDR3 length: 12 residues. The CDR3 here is CASSGASNEQFF. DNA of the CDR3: TGTGCCAGCAGTGGGGCTTCTAATGAGCAGTTCTTC.

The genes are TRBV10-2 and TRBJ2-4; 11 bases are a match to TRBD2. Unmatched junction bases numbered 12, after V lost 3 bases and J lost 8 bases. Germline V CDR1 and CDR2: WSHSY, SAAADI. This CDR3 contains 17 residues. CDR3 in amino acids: CASSDTSGRLVSDIQYF. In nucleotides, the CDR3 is TGCGCCAGCAGTGACACTAGCGGGAGACTGGTTTCTGACATTCAGTACTTC.

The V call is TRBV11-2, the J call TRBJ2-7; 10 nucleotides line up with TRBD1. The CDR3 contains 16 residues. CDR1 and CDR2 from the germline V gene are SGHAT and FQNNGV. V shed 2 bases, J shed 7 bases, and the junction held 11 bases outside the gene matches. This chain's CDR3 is CASSLISGQGKREQYF. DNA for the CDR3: TGTGCCAGCAGCTTAATTTCGGGACAGGGGAAGAGGGAGCAGTACTTC.

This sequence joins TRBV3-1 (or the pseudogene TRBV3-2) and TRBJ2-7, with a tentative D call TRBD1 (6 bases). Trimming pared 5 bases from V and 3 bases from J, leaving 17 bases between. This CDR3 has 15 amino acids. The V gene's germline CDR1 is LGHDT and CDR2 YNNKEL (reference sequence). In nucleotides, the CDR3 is TGTGCCAGCAGCGTACAGGGTTCCACTTTCTACGAGCAGTACTTC. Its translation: CASSVQGSTFYEQYF.

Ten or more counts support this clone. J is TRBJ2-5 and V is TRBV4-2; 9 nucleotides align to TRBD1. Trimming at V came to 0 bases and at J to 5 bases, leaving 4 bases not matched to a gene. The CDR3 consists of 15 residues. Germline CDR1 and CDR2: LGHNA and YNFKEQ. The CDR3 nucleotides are TGTGCCAGCAGCCAAGATCGGACAGGGGTGGAGACCCAGTACTTC. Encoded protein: CASSQDRTGVETQYF.

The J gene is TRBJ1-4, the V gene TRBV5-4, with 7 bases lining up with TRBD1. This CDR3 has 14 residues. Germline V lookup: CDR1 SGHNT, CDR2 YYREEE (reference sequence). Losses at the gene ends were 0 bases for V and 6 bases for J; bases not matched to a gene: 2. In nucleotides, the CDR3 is TGTGCCAGCAGCTTGGGACAGGGAGATGAAAAACTGTTTTTT. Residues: CASSLGQGDEKLFF.

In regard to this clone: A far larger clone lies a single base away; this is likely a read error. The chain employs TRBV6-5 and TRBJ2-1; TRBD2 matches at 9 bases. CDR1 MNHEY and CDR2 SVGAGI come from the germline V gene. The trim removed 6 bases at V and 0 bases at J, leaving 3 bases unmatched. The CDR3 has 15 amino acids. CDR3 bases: TGTGCCAGCAGCCTTAGCGGGAGCTCCTACAATGAGCAGTTCTTC. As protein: CASSLSGSSYNEQFF.

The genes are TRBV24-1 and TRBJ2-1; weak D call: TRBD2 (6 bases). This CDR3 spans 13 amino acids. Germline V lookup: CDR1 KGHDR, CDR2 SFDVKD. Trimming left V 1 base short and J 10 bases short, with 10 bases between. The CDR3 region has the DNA TGTGCCACCAGTGATTTCGGGGGAGCCGAGCAGTTCTTC. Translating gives CATSDFGGAEQFF.